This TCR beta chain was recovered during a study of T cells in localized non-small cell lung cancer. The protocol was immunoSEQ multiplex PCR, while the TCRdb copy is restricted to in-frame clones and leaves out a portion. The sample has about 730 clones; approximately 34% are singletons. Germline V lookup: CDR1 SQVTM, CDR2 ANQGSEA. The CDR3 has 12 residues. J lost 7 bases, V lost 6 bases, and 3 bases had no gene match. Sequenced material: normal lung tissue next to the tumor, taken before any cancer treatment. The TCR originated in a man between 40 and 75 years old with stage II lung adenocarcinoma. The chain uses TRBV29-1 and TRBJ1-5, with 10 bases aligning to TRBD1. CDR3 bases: TGCAGCGTCCGGACAGGGGGGCAGCCCCAGCATTTT. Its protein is CSVRTGGQPQHF.